This entry lists 8 T cell receptor beta chains sequenced from one sample in a study of blood T cell repertoires in COVID-19. TCRdb's copy holds only in-frame clones and misses some; the assay was immunoSEQ multiplex PCR. The table has about 260,000 clones, approximately 84% seen once. The sequenced sample was peripheral blood. These receptors came from a woman of 80 years or more with acute or convalescent COVID-19.

The V gene is TRBV25-1, the J gene TRBJ1-2; no definite D call. The CDR3 length is 14 residues. Trimming shortened V by 2 bases and J by 0 bases, and 7 bases separated the two germline ends. The germline CDR1 and CDR2 sequences are MGHDK and SYGVNS. The CDR3 protein is CASSEDKPNYGYTF. DNA for the CDR3: TGTGCCAGCAGTGAAGACAAGCCTAACTATGGCTACACCTTC.

J is TRBJ1-5 and V is TRBV19, with D uncertain. This CDR3 is built from 12 residues. Germline V gives CDR1 LNHDA, CDR2 SQIVND (reference sequence). The germline V and J ends were trimmed by 8 bases and 4 bases, with 9 bases remaining between them. The CDR3 sequence: CASAPRNQPQHF. The CDR3 region has the DNA TGTGCCAGTGCTCCTCGGAATCAGCCCCAGCATTTT.

This rearrangement joins TRBV5-1 to TRBJ1-5; D is unclear. Per the germline V gene, CDR1 is SGHRS and CDR2 is YFSETQ. CDR3 length: 14 amino acids. V was shortened by 1 base and J by 4 bases, with 9 bases between the two germline ends. The chain's CDR3 is CASSLLGQNQPQHF. For the CDR3, the DNA is TGCGCCAGCAGCTTGCTAGGTCAGAATCAGCCCCAGCATTTT. The complete variable domain, with remaining parts taken from reference TRBV5-1 and TRBJ1-5, reads KAGVTQTPRYLIKTRGQQVTLSCSPISGHRSVSWYQQTPGQGLQFLFEYFSETQRNKGNFPGRFSGRQFSNSRSEMNVSTLELGDSALYLCASSLLGQNQPQHFGDGTRLSIL.

This clone occurred a few times. This sequence joins TRBV5-5 and TRBJ1-5; TRBD1 is a possible D gene (6 bases). The CDR3 has 16 amino acids. CDR1 is SGHKS, CDR2 YYEKEE, per germline (reference sequence). Trimming took 0 bases from V and 4 from J, leaving 14 bases between them. CDR3 residues: CASSLDRATGNQPQHF. In nucleotides, the CDR3 is TGTGCCAGCAGCTTGGACAGGGCAACGGGTAATCAGCCCCAGCATTTT. Supplemented by reference TRBV5-5 and TRBJ1-5, the full variable domain reads DAGVTQSPTHLIKTRGQQVTLRCSPISGHKSVSWYQQVLGQGPQFIFQYYEKEERGRGNFPDRFSARQFPNYSSELNVNALLLGDSALYLCASSLDRATGNQPQHFGDGTRLSIL.

The rearrangement links TRBV6-1 to TRBJ1-1; 8 positions agree with TRBD1. Trimming took 2 bases from V and 5 from J; bases not matched to a gene: 1. This CDR3 is 13 amino acids long. CDR1 and CDR2 (germline): MNHNS, SASEGT. The CDR3 region is CASSERQGTEAFF. The CDR3 DNA is TGTGCCAGCAGTGAAAGACAGGGGACTGAAGCTTTCTTT.

The J gene is TRBJ2-5, the V gene TRBV4-3; a weak D match, TRBD1 (6 bases). The V gene lost 4 bases and the J gene lost 5 bases, with 29 bases spanning the gap. The CDR3 length is 19 residues. Germline V gene data show CDR1 as LGHNA and CDR2 as YSLEER. The CDR3 sequence is CASSPKSLTGSNGPETQYF. As DNA, the CDR3 is TGCGCCAGCAGCCCAAAAAGCTTGACAGGTAGTAATGGTCCGGAGACCCAGTACTTC.

V gene TRBV19 combines with J gene TRBJ1-5, with 8 bases lining up with TRBD1. CDR3 length equals 15 residues. The V and J ends lost 3 bases and 2 bases, in that order; junction bases with no gene match: 3. Per the germline V gene, CDR1 is LNHDA and CDR2 is SQIVND (reference sequence). The CDR3 coding sequence is TGTGCCAGTAGTATGGACAGGGCTGGCAATCAGCCCCAGCATTTT. Its translation is CASSMDRAGNQPQHF.

This clone was found many times. The chain uses TRBV6-2 or TRBV6-3 and TRBJ2-1; 12 nucleotides agree with TRBD2. With 6 bases clipped from V and 6 bases from J, the junction kept 9 bases outside the gene matches. The germline V gene encodes CDR1 MNHEY and CDR2 SVGEGT. The CDR3 consists of 16 residues. The CDR3 DNA sequence: TGTGCCAGCAGACCTAGCGGGAGGGCCAGGGTCAATGAGCAGTTCTTC. Encoded protein: CASRPSGRARVNEQFF.